These 3 T cell receptor beta chains were all obtained from the same sample, sequenced in a study of T cell responses to AZD1222 COVID-19 vaccine. Using immunoSEQ multiplex PCR, the repertoire was profiled, and TCRdb retains in-frame clones only, with some absent. The sample consists of 120,000 or so clones, about 90% of them appearing once. The sequencing used peripheral blood, collected on day 0 of AZD1222 vaccination. These receptors all stem from an adult in good health.

The chain combines TRBV20-1 with TRBJ1-3; D is perhaps TRBD1 (5 bases). The length of the CDR3 is 14 residues. From germline, CDR1 is DFQATT and CDR2 SNEGSKA (reference sequence). V shed 3 bases and J shed 3 bases, with 12 bases lying between them. The CDR3 region is CSASPPGRGNTIYF. Written as DNA, the CDR3 is TGCAGTGCTAGTCCACCAGGGCGTGGAAACACCATATATTTT.

J is TRBJ1-1 and V is TRBV25-1, with D possibly TRBD1 on 5 matching bases. Trimming cost V 6 bases and J 7 bases, with 12 bases left between them. From germline, CDR1 is MGHDK and CDR2 SYGVNS. The CDR3 sequence is 12 residues long. The chain's CDR3 is CASSLVGGEAFF. CDR3 nucleotide sequence: TGTGCCAGCAGCCTGGTGGGGGGTGAAGCTTTCTTT.

V and J are TRBV7-9 and TRBJ1-4; maybe TRBD1 (5 bases). The CDR3 is 14 amino acids. Germline CDR1 and CDR2: SEHNR and FQNEAQ (reference sequence). The V end lost 5 bases, the J end lost 4 bases, and 11 bases lay between the germline ends. CDR3 protein: CASSRGSINEKLFF. CDR3 nucleotides: TGTGCCAGCAGCCGGGGGTCCATTAATGAAAAACTGTTTTTT.